This T cell receptor (beta chain) was identified in a study of cytomegalovirus exposure and HLA in healthy donors. This PCR relied on a set of 60 Vbeta primers and 13 Jbeta primers. Data came from immunoSEQ multiplex PCR; TCRdb stores just in-frame clones and leaves some out. The table includes 180,000 or so clones, 77% detected once. Germline CDR1 and CDR2: SGHAT and FQNNGV. Trimming removed 0 bases at V and 7 bases at J, with 9 bases between. CDR3 length: 13 amino acids. The rearrangement joins TRBV11-2 to TRBJ1-1; no reliable D call. The receptor's source is a man aged 18 to 30 in good health and CMV-seronegative. Input material: PBMCs. For the CDR3, the DNA is TGTGCCAGCAGCTTAGACCGCTCAGGTGAAGCTTTCTTT. It codes for CASSLDRSGEAFF.